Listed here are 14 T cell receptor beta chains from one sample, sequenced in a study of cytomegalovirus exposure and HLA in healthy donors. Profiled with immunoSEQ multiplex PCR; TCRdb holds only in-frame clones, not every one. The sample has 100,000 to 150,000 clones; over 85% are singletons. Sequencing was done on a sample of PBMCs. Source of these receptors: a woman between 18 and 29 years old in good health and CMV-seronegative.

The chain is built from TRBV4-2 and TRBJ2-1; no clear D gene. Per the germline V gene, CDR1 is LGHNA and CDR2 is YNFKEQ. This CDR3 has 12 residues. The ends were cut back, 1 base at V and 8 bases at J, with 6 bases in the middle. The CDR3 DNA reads TGTGCCAGCAGCCAAGCATCGGATGAGCAGTTCTTC. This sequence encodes CASSQASDEQFF.

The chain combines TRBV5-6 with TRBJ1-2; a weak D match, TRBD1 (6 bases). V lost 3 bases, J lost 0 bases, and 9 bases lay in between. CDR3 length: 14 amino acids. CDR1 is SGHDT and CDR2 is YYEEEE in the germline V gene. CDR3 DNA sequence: TGTGCCAGCAGCTGGGACACCTCTAACTATGGCTACACCTTC. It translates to CASSWDTSNYGYTF.

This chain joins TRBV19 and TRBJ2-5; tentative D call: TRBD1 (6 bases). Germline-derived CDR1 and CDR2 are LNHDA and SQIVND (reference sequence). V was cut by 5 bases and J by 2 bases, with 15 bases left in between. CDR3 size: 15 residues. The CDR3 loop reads CASSLQQGLQETQYF. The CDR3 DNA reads TGTGCCAGTAGTTTACAACAGGGCTTACAAGAGACCCAGTACTTC.

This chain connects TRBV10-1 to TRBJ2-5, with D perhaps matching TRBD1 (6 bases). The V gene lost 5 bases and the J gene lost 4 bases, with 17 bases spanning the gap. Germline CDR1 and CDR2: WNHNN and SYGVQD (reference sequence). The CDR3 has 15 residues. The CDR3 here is CASSPRGSGAETQYF. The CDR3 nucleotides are TGCGCCAGCAGTCCTCGGGGATCAGGGGCAGAGACCCAGTACTTC.

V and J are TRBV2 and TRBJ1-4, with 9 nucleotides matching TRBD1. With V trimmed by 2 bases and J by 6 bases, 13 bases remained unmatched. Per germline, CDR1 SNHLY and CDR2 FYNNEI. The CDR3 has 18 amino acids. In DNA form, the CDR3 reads TGTGCCAGCAGTGAAATATCGGTGTGGACAGGGGAGGATGAAAAACTGTTTTTT. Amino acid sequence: CASSEISVWTGEDEKLFF.

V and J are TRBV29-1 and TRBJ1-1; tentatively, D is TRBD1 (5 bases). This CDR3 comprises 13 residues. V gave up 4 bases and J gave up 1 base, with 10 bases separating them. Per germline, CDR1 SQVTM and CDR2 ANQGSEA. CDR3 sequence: CSVAGGPNTEAFF. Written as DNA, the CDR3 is TGCAGCGTTGCGGGGGGACCGAACACTGAAGCTTTCTTT. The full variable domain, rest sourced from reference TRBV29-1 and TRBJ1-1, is SAVISQKPSRDICQRGTSLTIQCQVDSQVTMMFWYRQQPGQSLTLIATANQGSEATYESGFVIDKFPISRPNLTFSTLTVSNMSPEDSSIYLCSVAGGPNTEAFFGQGTRLTVV.

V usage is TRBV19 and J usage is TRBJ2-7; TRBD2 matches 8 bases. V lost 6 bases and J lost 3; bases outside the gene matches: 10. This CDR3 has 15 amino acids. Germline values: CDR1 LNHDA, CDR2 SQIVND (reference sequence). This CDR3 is CASSDPPGGNYEQYF. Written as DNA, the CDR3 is TGTGCCAGTAGCGACCCCCCGGGGGGGAACTACGAGCAGTACTTC. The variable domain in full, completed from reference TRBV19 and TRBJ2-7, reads DGGITQSPKYLFRKEGQNVTLSCEQNLNHDAMYWYRQDPGQGLRLIYYSQIVNDFQKGDIAEGYSVSREKKESFPLTVTSAQKNPTAFYLCASSDPPGGNYEQYFGPGTRLTVT.

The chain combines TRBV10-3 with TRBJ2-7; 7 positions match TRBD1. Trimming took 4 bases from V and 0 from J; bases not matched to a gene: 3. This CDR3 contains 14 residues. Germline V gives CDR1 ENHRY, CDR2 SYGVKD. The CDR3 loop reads CAISGTGNSYEQYF. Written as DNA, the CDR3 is TGTGCCATCAGTGGGACAGGCAACTCCTACGAGCAGTACTTC.

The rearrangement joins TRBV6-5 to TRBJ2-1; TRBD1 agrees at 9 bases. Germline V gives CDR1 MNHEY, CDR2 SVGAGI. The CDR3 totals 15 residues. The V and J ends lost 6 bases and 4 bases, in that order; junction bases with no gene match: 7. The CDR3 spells CASSADRGSYNEQFF. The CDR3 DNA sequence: TGTGCCAGCAGCGCGGACAGGGGCTCTTACAATGAGCAGTTCTTC.

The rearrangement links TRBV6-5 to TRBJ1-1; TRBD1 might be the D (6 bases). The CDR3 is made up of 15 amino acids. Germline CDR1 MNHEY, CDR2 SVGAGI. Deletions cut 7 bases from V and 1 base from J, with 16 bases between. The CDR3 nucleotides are TGTGCCAGCAACTACAGGGCCCCCCCGAACACTGAAGCTTTCTTT. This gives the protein CASNYRAPPNTEAFF.

The CDR3 loop is CAWSRDRNTDTQYF. The CDR3 DNA follows: TGTGCCTGGAGTCGGGACAGAAACACAGATACGCAGTATTTT. The V call is TRBV30, the J call TRBJ2-3, with 7 bases matching TRBD1. V shed 2 bases, J shed 2 bases, and the junction held 4 bases outside the gene matches. The CDR3 consists of 14 residues. Germline CDR1 reads GTSNPN; CDR2 reads SVGIG (reference sequence).

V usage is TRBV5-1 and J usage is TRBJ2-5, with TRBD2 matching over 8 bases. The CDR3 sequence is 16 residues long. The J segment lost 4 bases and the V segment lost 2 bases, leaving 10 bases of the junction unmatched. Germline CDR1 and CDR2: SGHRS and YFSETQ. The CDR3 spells CASSLSSGGLGETQYF. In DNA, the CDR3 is TGCGCCAGCAGCTTATCAAGCGGGGGACTCGGAGAGACCCAGTACTTC.

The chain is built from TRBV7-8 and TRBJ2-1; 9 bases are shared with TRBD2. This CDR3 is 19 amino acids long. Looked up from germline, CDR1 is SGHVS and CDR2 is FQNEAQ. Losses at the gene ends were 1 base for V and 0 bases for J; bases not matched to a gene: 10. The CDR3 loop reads CASSLDWLAGSSSYNEQFF. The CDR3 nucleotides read TGTGCCAGCAGCTTAGACTGGCTAGCGGGATCAAGCTCCTACAATGAGCAGTTCTTC. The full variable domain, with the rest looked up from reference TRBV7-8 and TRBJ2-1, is GAGVSQSPRYKVAKRGQDVALRCDPISGHVSLFWYQQALGQGPEFLTYFQNEAQLDKSGLPSDRFFAERPEGSVSTLKIQRTQQEDSAVYLCASSLDWLAGSSSYNEQFFGPGTRLTVL.

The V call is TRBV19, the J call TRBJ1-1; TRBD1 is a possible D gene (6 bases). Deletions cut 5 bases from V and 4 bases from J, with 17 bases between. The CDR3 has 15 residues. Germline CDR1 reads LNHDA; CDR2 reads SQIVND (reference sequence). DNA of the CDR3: TGTGCCAGTAGTGCGCGGCAGGGGCAGGGCACTGAAGCTTTCTTT. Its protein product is CASSARQGQGTEAFF.